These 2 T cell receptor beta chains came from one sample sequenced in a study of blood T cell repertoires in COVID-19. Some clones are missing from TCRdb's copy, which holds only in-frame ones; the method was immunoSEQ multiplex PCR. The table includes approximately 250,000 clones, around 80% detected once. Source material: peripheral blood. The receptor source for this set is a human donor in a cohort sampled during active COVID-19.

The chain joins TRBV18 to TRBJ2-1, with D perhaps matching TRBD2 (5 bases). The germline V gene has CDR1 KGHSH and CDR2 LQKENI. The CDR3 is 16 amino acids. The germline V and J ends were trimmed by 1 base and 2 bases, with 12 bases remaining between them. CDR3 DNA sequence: TGTGCCAGCTCACCACTGACGGACTCTACCTACAATGAGCAGTTCTTC. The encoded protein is CASSPLTDSTYNEQFF.

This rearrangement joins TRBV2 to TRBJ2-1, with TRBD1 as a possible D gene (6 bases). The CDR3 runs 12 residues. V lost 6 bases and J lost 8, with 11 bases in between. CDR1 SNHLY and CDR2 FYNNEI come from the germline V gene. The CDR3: CASRQGQDEQFF. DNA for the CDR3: TGTGCCAGCAGACAGGGTCAGGATGAGCAGTTCTTC.